This entry describes one T cell receptor beta chain. Its specificity is not known. The assay was immunoSEQ multiplex PCR, and TCRdb's table has in-frame clones only and misses some. The profile shows about 110,000 clones, 92% of them singletons. The data were taken from a study of T cell responses to AZD1222 COVID-19 vaccine. Study findings and constraints: Spike-specific TCR breadth and depth rose after two AZD1222 doses. Without day 14 samples, only post-peak T cell repertoires were studied. Most donors were white British, females outnumbered males, and clonal diversity was possibly underestimated.

CDR3 length: 12 residues. Trimming removed 5 bases at V and 11 bases at J, with 15 bases between. Germline V gene data show CDR1 as SEHNR and CDR2 as FQNEAQ (reference sequence). V gene TRBV7-9 combines with J gene TRBJ1-1; D not certain. This TCR was sampled from an adult in good health. The sample in question was peripheral blood, obtained on day 0 of AZD1222 vaccination. The CDR3 DNA sequence: TGTGCCAGCAGCGCCACCCTAAATGGGGCTTTCTTT. The encoded protein is CASSATLNGAFF.